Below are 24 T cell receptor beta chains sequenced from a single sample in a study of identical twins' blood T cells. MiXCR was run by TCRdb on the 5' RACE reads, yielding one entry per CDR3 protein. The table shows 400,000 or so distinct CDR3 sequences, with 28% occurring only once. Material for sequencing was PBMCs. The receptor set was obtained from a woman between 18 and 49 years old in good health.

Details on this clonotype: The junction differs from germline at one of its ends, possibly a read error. The CDR3 spells CASSFVGQTNGKLFF. Written as DNA, the CDR3 is TGTGCCAGCAGCTTTGTAGGACAGACGAATGGAAAACTGTTTTTT. This chain connects TRBV5-5 to TRBJ1-4; tentatively, D is TRBD1 (6 bases). The CDR3 extends over 15 amino acids. Per germline, CDR1 SGHKS and CDR2 YYEKEE (reference sequence).

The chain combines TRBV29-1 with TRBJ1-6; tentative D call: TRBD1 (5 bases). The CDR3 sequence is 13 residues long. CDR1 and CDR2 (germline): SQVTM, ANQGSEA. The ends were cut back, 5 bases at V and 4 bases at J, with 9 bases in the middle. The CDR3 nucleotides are TGCAGCGTTCGACAGCTATATAATTCACCCCTCCACTTT. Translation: CSVRQLYNSPLHF.

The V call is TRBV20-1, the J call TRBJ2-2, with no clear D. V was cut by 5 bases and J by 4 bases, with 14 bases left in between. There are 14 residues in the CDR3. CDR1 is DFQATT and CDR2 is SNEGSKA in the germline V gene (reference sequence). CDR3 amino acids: CSAADPWGTGELFF. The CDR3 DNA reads TGCAGTGCTGCCGACCCCTGGGGCACCGGGGAGCTGTTTTTT.

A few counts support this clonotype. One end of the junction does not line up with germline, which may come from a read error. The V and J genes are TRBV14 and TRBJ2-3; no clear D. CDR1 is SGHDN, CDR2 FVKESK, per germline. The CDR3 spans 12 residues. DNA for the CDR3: TGTGCCATCAGCTACCGTAGGTATACGCAGTATTTT. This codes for CAISYRRYTQYF.

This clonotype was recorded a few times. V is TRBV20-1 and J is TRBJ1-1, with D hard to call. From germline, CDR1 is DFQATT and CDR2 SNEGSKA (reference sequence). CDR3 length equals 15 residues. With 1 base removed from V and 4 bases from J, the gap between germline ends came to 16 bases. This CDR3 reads CSARAVGPKGTEAFF. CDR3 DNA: TGCAGTGCTAGAGCAGTGGGTCCCAAGGGCACTGAAGCTTTCTTT.

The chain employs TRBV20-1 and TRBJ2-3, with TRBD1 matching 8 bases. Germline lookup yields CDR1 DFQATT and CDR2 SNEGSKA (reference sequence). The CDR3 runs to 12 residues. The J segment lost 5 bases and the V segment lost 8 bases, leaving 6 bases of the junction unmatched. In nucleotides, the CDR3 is TGCAGTTCCTCAGGGGGCAGAGATACGCAGTATTTT. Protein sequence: CSSSGGRDTQYF.

DNA for the CDR3: TGTGCCAGCGGGACAGCTACGAACACTGAAGCTTTCTTT. It yields the protein CASGTATNTEAFF. The genes are TRBV27 and TRBJ1-1, with 7 bases that match TRBD1. V shed 8 bases, J shed 1 base, and the junction held 4 bases outside the gene matches. CDR3 length: 13 amino acids. Germline V gene data show CDR1 as MNHEY and CDR2 as SMNVEV (reference sequence).

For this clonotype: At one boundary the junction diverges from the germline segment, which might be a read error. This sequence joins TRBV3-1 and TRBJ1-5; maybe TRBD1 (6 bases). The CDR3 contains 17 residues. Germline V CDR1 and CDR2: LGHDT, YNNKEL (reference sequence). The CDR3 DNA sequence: TGTGCCAACAGCCAGGACAGCCCGTGGAATAGCAATCAGCCCCAGCATTTT. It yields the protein CANSQDSPWNSNQPQHF.

This CDR3 is CASSWAQARNTEAFF. The CDR3 coding sequence is TGCGCCAGCAGCTGGGCACAGGCGAGAAACACTGAAGCTTTCTTT. The J gene is TRBJ1-1, the V gene TRBV5-1; D is possibly TRBD1 (5 bases). Deletions cut 3 bases from V and 2 bases from J, with 14 bases between. This CDR3 is built from 15 residues. Germline CDR1 is SGHRS and CDR2 is YFSETQ. Looking up the rest from reference TRBV5-1 and TRBJ1-1 gives the full variable domain: KAGVTQTPRYLIKTRGQQVTLSCSPISGHRSVSWYQQTPGQGLQFLFEYFSETQRNKGNFPGRFSGRQFSNSRSEMNVSTLELGDSALYLCASSWAQARNTEAFFGQGTRLTVV.

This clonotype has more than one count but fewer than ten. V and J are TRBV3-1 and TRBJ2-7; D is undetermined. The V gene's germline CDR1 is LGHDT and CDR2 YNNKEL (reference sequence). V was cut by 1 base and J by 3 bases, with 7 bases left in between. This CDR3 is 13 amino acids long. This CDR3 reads CASSQGAFYEQYF. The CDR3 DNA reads TGTGCCAGCAGCCAAGGGGCTTTCTACGAGCAGTACTTC.

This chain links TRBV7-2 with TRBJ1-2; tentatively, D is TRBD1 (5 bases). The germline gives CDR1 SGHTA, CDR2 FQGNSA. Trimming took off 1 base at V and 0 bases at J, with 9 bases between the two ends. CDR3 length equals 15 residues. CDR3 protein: CASSLVGGPNYGYTF. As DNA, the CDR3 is TGTGCCAGCAGCTTAGTGGGGGGACCTAACTATGGCTACACCTTC.

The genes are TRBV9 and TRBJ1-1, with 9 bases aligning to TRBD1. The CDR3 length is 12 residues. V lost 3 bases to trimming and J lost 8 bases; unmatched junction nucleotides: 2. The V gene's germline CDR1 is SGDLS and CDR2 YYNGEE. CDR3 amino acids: CASSEGQGEAFF. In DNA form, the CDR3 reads TGTGCCAGCAGCGAAGGACAGGGGGAAGCTTTCTTT. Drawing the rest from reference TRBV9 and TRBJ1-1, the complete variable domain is DSGVTQTPKHLITATGQRVTLRCSPRSGDLSVYWYQQSLDQGLQFLIQYYNGEERAKGNILERFSAQQFPDLHSELNLSSLELGDSALYFCASSEGQGEAFFGQGTRLTVV.

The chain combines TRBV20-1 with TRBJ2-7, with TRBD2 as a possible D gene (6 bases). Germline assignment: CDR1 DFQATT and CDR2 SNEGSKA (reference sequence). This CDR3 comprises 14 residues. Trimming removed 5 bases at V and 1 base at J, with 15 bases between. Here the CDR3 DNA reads TGCAGTGCTCCCGCTTGGCGGGATTCCTACGAGCAGTACTTC. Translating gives CSAPAWRDSYEQYF.

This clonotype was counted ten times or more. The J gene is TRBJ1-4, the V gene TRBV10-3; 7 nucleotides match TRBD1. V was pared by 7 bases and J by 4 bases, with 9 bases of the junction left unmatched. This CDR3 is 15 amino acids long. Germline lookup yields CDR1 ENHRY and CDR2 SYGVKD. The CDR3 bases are TGTGCCATCAATAGCGGTGACAGGGATAATGAAAAACTGTTTTTT. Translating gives CAINSGDRDNEKLFF.

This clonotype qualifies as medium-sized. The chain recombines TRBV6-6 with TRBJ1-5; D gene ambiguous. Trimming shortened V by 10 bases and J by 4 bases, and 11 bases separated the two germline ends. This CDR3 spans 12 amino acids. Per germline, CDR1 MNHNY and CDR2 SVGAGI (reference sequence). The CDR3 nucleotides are TGTGCCACCCAGGCGGGGAATCAGCCCCAGCATTTT. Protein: CATQAGNQPQHF.

The CDR3 coding sequence is TGTGCCATCAGTAGGCGGGCGGGCCTCGGCCCGGACACTGAAGCTTTCTTT. Protein: CAISRRAGLGPDTEAFF. V and J are TRBV10-3 and TRBJ1-1, with D uncertain. Germline-derived CDR1 and CDR2 are ENHRY and SYGVKD. Trimming left V 5 bases short and J 3 bases short, with 22 bases between. The CDR3 runs to 17 residues.

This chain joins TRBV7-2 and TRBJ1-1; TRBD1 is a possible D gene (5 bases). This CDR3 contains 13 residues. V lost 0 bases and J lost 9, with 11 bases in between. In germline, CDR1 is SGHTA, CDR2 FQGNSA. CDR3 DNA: TGTGCCAGCAGCTTAGCGGGGGATAGGAAAGCTTTCTTT. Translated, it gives CASSLAGDRKAFF. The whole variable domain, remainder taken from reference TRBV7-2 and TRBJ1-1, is GAGVSQSPSNKVTEKGKDVELRCDPISGHTALYWYRQSLGQGLEFLIYFQGNSAPDKSGLPSDRFSAERTGGSVSTLTIQRTQQEDSAVYLCASSLAGDRKAFFGQGTRLTVV.

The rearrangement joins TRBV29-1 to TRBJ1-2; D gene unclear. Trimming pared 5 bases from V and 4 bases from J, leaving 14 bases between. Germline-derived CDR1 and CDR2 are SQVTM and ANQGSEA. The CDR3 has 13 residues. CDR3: CSVTETLAYGYTF. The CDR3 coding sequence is TGCAGCGTTACCGAGACCCTCGCCTATGGCTACACCTTC.

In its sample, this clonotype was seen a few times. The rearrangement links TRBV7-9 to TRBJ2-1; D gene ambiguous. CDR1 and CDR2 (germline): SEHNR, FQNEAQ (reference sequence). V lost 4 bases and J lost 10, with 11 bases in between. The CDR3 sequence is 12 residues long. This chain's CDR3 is CASSYSSSEQFF. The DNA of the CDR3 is TGTGCCAGCAGCTACTCCTCGTCCGAGCAGTTCTTC.

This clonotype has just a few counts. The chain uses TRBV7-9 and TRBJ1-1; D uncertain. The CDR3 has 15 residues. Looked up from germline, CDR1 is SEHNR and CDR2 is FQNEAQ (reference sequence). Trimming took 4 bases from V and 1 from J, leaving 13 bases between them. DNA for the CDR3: TGTGCCAGCAGCTCCAGTACTTTTGGGAACACTGAAGCTTTCTTT. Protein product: CASSSSTFGNTEAFF. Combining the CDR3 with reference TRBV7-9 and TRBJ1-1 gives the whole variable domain DTGVSQNPRHKITKRGQNVTFRCDPISEHNRLYWYRQTLGQGPEFLTYFQNEAQLEKSRLLSDRFSAERPKGSFSTLEIQRTEQGDSAMYLCASSSSTFGNTEAFFGQGTRLTVV.

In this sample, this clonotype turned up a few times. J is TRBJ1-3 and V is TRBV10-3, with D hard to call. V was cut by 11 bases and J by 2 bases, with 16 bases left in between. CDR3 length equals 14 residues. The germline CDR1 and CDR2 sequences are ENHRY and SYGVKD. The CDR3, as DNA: TGTGCCGCCGCTAGCGAGGTTGCTGGAAACACCATATATTTT. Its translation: CAAASEVAGNTIYF.

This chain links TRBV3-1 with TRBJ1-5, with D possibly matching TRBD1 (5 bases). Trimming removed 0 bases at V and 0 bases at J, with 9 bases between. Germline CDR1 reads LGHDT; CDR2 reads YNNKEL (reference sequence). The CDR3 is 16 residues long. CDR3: CASSQDQGHSNQPQHF. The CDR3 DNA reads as TGTGCCAGCAGCCAAGATCAAGGACATAGCAATCAGCCCCAGCATTTT.

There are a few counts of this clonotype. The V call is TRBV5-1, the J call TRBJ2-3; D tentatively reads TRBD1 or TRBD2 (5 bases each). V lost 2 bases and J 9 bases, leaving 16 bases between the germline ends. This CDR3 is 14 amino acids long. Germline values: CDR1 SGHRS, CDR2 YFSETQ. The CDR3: CASSLVVDGATQYF. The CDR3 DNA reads TGCGCCAGCAGCTTAGTAGTGGACGGGGCCACGCAGTATTTT.

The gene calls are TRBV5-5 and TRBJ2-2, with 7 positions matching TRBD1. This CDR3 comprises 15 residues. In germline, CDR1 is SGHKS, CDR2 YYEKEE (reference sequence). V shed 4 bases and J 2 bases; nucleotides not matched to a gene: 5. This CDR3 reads CASSRGQRNTGELFF. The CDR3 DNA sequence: TGTGCCAGCAGCAGGGGACAGCGAAACACCGGGGAGCTGTTTTTT.